Shown below are 24 T cell receptor beta chains from a single sample sequenced in a study of T cells in women clearing cervical HPV infection listed by TCRdb under 2018. The library came from the immunoSEQ multiplex PCR assay. The immuneACCESS repertoire file appears here via TCRdb, limited to in-frame rearrangements. These files lack a portion of the clones; in checked studies, under half of the deficit traces to unresolved V genes, and the cause of the others is not known. This sample's table lists more than 15,000 clones. Approximately 15% of the sample is held by the ten biggest clonotypes. The sequenced sample was blood buffy coat. These receptor sequences come from a woman between 18 and 69 years old with a cervical HPV16 infection that either progressed to CIN3+ or cleared (not recorded which).

Concerning this clone: The read falls 3 residues short of the CDR3 end, and the missing part is taken from the germline J gene. V and J are TRBV6-1 and TRBJ2-1; D is uncertain. With 2 bases removed from V and 7 bases from J, the gap between germline ends came to 15 bases. Germline V gene lookup returns CDR1 MNHNS and CDR2 SASEGT. The CDR3 runs 15 residues. CDR3 bases read: TGTGCCAGCAGTGAAACAGTGAATTCGAAAAATGAG. It specifies CASSETVNSKNE. The full CDR3 reads CASSETVNSKNEQFF.

Notes on this clone: The read finishes 3 residues shy of the CDR3 end, and the germline J gene is used to complete it. The chain joins TRBV14 to TRBJ2-6, with D possibly matching TRBD1 (5 bases). Trimming stripped 3 bases from V and 2 bases from J, with 11 bases between. In germline, CDR1 is SGHDN, CDR2 FVKESK. CDR3 length: 16 amino acids. The part of the CDR3 DNA that was read is TGTGCCAGCAGCCAGCAGGGAAAGGCTGGGGCCAACGTC. Its translation is CASSQQGKAGANV. The full CDR3 reads CASSQQGKAGANVLTF.

For this clone: The read ends 3 residues shy of where the CDR3 ends; the end is completed using the germline J gene. This chain uses TRBV19 with TRBJ2-3; TRBD2 aligns across 8 bases. Germline CDR1 reads LNHDA; CDR2 reads SQIVND (reference sequence). The CDR3 runs to 16 residues. J was trimmed by 7 bases and V by 2 bases; bases with no gene match: 11. The CDR3 loop reads CASSIRASGRTYTQYF. The covered CDR3 bases are TGTGCCAGTAGTATACGGGCTAGCGGGCGTACGTATACG.

As to this clone: The missing CDR3 end, 3 residues past where the read stops, is filled in from the germline J gene. The V and J genes are TRBV20-1 and TRBJ2-2, with 11 positions matching TRBD1. The CDR3 has 17 residues. In germline, CDR1 is DFQATT, CDR2 SNEGSKA (reference sequence). The V gene end was trimmed by 2 bases and the J gene end by 1 base; junction bases not matched to a gene: 6. Incomplete CDR3 DNA: TGCAGTGCTAGACGAACCGGGACAGGGGGGAACACCGGGGAG. Protein product: CSARRTGTGGNTGE. The full CDR3 sequence reads CSARRTGTGGNTGELFF.

On this clone itself: The read ends 3 residues early relative to the CDR3; the germline J gene fills the gap. The chain links TRBV18 to TRBJ2-5, with D possibly matching TRBD1 (6 bases). The CDR3 extends over 15 amino acids. Germline lookup yields CDR1 KGHSH and CDR2 LQKENI. The CDR3: CASSPPGQLRDTQYF. CDR3 bases read: TGTGCCAGCTCACCGCCTGGACAGCTGAGGGATACC.

With respect to this clone: The observed sequence ends 3 residues before the CDR3 terminus, with the missing tail filled in from the germline J gene. J is TRBJ1-6 and V is TRBV20-1; 7 bases are shared with TRBD1. The germline V gene encodes CDR1 DFQATT and CDR2 SNEGSKA (reference sequence). The trim removed 5 bases at V and 4 bases at J, leaving 8 bases unmatched. The CDR3 sequence is 15 residues long. CDR3 bases read: TGCAGTGCTCGACAGGGTAATGGATATAATTCACCC. Its translation: CSARQGNGYNSP. The whole CDR3 reads CSARQGNGYNSPLHF.

As to this clone: Read data end 3 residues before the CDR3 end; the end is taken from the germline J gene. This chain uses TRBV5-1 with TRBJ2-7, with 9 bases matching TRBD2. The CDR3 consists of 18 residues. CDR1 and CDR2 (germline): SGHRS, YFSETQ. J lost 5 bases, V lost 0 bases, and 15 bases had no gene match. The CDR3 bases that were read are TGCGCCAGCAGCTTGGACGGTAGCGGGAGTACGCTGGTGGACGAG. It encodes CASSLDGSGSTLVDE. The complete CDR3 sequence is CASSLDGSGSTLVDEQYF.

The CDR3 DNA, read in part, is TGTGCCACCCTAAAGGGACAGTCCGATGAG. It yields the protein CATLKGQSDE. The full-length CDR3 reads as CATLKGQSDEQFF. The chain is built from TRBV19 and TRBJ2-1; 7 bases are shared with TRBD1. The read terminates 3 residues ahead of where the CDR3 ends, so the germline J gene completes it. With V trimmed by 10 bases and J by 8 bases, 11 bases remained unmatched. Germline CDR1 LNHDA, CDR2 SQIVND (reference sequence). There are 13 residues in the CDR3.

This clone is medium-sized by frequency. The observed sequence ends 3 residues before the CDR3 terminus, with the missing tail filled in from the germline J gene. The V gene is TRBV29-1, the J gene TRBJ2-1, with 9 nucleotides matching TRBD1. V shed 6 bases and J 9 bases; nucleotides not matched to a gene: 9. This CDR3 is 13 amino acids long. Germline V CDR1 and CDR2: SQVTM, ANQGSEA. The covered CDR3 bases are TGCAGCGTAACAAACACAGGGGGCGCTGAG. Its translation is CSVTNTGGAE. In full, the CDR3 reads CSVTNTGGAEQFF.

For this clone: The missing CDR3 end, 3 residues past where the read stops, is filled in from the germline J gene. The rearrangement links TRBV28 to TRBJ1-5; D is ambiguous. The CDR3 sequence is 15 residues long. Trimming removed 6 bases from V and 3 bases from J, with 15 bases in between. CDR1 is MDHEN and CDR2 is SYDVKM in the germline V gene. CDR3 bases read: TGTGCCAGCAGGCCTGGTGGGCCCTACAATCAGCCC. It codes for CASRPGGPYNQP. The complete CDR3 sequence is CASRPGGPYNQPQHF.

The part of the CDR3 DNA that was read is TGTGCCACCACTACGGGGACATCCTACGAG. As protein: CATTTGTSYE. The full CDR3 sequence reads CATTTGTSYEQYF. V is TRBV6-2 or TRBV6-3 and J is TRBJ2-7, with D possibly being TRBD1 (6 bases). The read ends 3 residues early relative to the CDR3; the germline J gene fills the gap. Germline CDR1 and CDR2: MNHEY and SVGEGT. The CDR3 loop spans 13 amino acids. The germline V and J ends were trimmed by 10 bases and 1 base, with 14 bases remaining between them.

Regarding this clone: The sequenced fragment ends 3 residues before the CDR3 boundary, so the rest is inferred from the germline J gene. V and J are TRBV23-1 and TRBJ1-5; tentatively, D is TRBD1 (6 bases). TRBV23-1 is flagged as an ORF with uncertain function. This CDR3 is 16 amino acids long. Trimming took 1 base from V and 2 from J, leaving 12 bases between them. CDR3 amino acids: CASSQFTGLGNQPQHF. The sequenced CDR3 bases are TGCGCCAGCAGTCAATTCACAGGGTTGGGCAATCAGCCC.

As regards this clone: Read coverage stops 3 residues before the CDR3 terminus; the germline J gene supplies the remainder. The chain recombines TRBV28 with TRBJ2-3, with 7 bases lining up with TRBD1. From germline, CDR1 is MDHEN and CDR2 SYDVKM. J gave up 4 bases and V 2 bases, and 3 bases lay outside the gene matches. The CDR3 is made up of 14 amino acids. The covered CDR3 bases are TGTGCCAGCAGTTTAAAACAGGGGCCAGATACG. This translates into CASSLKQGPDT. The full CDR3 protein is CASSLKQGPDTQYF.

In regard to this clone: The read ends 3 residues before the CDR3 terminus; that terminus is restored from the germline J gene. This chain joins TRBV7-2 and TRBJ2-2; D possibly corresponds to TRBD2 (6 bases). V lost 6 bases and J lost 7, with 15 bases in between. The germline V gene encodes CDR1 SGHTA and CDR2 FQGNSA. This CDR3 is 14 amino acids long. The CDR3 region is CASRPTSTGGELFF. CDR3 DNA (partial): TGTGCCAGCAGACCAACTAGCACGGGCGGGGAG. The complete variable domain, with remaining parts taken from reference TRBV7-2 and TRBJ2-2, reads GAGVSQSPSNKVTEKGKDVELRCDPISGHTALYWYRQSLGQGLEFLIYFQGNSAPDKSGLPSDRFSAERTGGSVSTLTIQRTQQEDSAVYLCASRPTSTGGELFFGEGSRLTVL.

Concerning this clone itself: From the germline J gene comes the end of the CDR3, since the read stops 3 residues before it. This rearrangement joins TRBV5-1 to TRBJ2-1, with D possibly TRBD2 on 6 matching bases. This CDR3 has 15 residues. Trimming cost V 4 bases and J 8 bases, with 19 bases left between them. The germline V gene encodes CDR1 SGHRS and CDR2 YFSETQ. CDR3 sequence reads: CASSPEGLRIHEQFF. The sequenced part of the CDR3 DNA is TGCGCCAGCAGCCCGGAGGGACTCCGGATCCATGAG. The variable domain in full, completed from reference TRBV5-1 and TRBJ2-1, reads KAGVTQTPRYLIKTRGQQVTLSCSPISGHRSVSWYQQTPGQGLQFLFEYFSETQRNKGNFPGRFSGRQFSNSRSEMNVSTLELGDSALYLCASSPEGLRIHEQFFGPGTRLTVL.

Notes on this clone: The CDR3 end falls 3 residues outside the read, so it is completed with the germline J gene. The rearrangement uses TRBV30 and TRBJ1-3; D remains ambiguous. Germline CDR1 and CDR2: GTSNPN and SVGIG (reference sequence). The CDR3 covers 14 residues. Trimming took off 0 bases at V and 5 bases at J, with 11 bases between the two ends. The CDR3 is CAWSVPGRRNTIYF. The covered CDR3 bases are TGTGCCTGGAGTGTACCGGGGAGACGAAACACC.

CDR3 DNA (partial): TGTGCCAGCAGCTTCCAGCTAGACAGCCACGAG. It encodes CASSFQLDSHE. In full, the CDR3 reads CASSFQLDSHEQYF. V gene TRBV7-2 combines with J gene TRBJ2-7, with D possibly being TRBD1 (5 bases). The sequence runs out 3 residues before the end of the CDR3; the remainder is reconstructed from the germline J gene. Trimming shortened V by 3 bases and J by 5 bases, and 14 bases separated the two germline ends. This CDR3 contains 14 residues. Germline values: CDR1 SGHTA, CDR2 FQGNSA.

This clone registers medium-sized by frequency. The CDR3 end falls 3 residues outside the read, so it is completed with the germline J gene. The rearrangement uses TRBV7-2 and TRBJ2-3; unclear D gene. Germline V lookup: CDR1 SGHTA, CDR2 FQGNSA. The CDR3 runs 12 residues. The germline V and J ends were trimmed by 5 bases and 2 bases, with 5 bases remaining between them. Partial CDR3 DNA: TGTGCCAGCAGCATCCACACAGATACG. Protein product: CASSIHTDT. In full, the CDR3 reads CASSIHTDTQYF. Combining the CDR3 with reference TRBV7-2 and TRBJ2-3 gives the whole variable domain GAGVSQSPSNKVTEKGKDVELRCDPISGHTALYWYRQSLGQGLEFLIYFQGNSAPDKSGLPSDRFSAERTGGSVSTLTIQRTQQEDSAVYLCASSIHTDTQYFGPGTRLTVL.

On this clone itself: Read sequence stops 3 residues before the CDR3 end, and the germline J gene provides the missing end. The chain carries TRBV6-2 or TRBV6-3 and TRBJ1-2, with TRBD1 matching 8 bases. CDR1 and CDR2 from the germline V gene are MNHEY and SVGEGT. CDR3 length: 14 amino acids. The V and J ends lost 4 bases and 7 bases, in that order; junction bases with no gene match: 8. The sequenced CDR3 bases are TGTGCCAGCAGTTCCTATCAGGGGGCCGGTGGC. It encodes CASSSYQGAGG. The CDR3 in its entirety is CASSSYQGAGGYTF.

To note about this clone: The CDR3 extends 3 residues past the end of the read, so its final part is completed from the germline J gene. The rearrangement joins TRBV7-2 to TRBJ1-2; D might be TRBD1 (5 bases). The germline V gene has CDR1 SGHTA and CDR2 FQGNSA. This CDR3 comprises 12 residues. CDR3 region: CASSLQGYDYTF. The sequenced CDR3 bases are TGTGCCAGCAGCTTACAGGGTTACGAC. The complete variable domain, with remaining parts taken from reference TRBV7-2 and TRBJ1-2, reads GAGVSQSPSNKVTEKGKDVELRCDPISGHTALYWYRQSLGQGLEFLIYFQGNSAPDKSGLPSDRFSAERTGGSVSTLTIQRTQQEDSAVYLCASSLQGYDYTFGSGTRLTVV.

In regard to this clone: The read gets to within 3 residues of the CDR3 end, and the germline J gene fills in the rest. The chain recombines TRBV19 with TRBJ2-7; 9 nucleotides agree with TRBD1. CDR3 size: 15 residues. V lost 6 bases, J lost 5 bases, and 11 bases stayed unmatched. Germline-derived CDR1 and CDR2 are LNHDA and SQIVND (reference sequence). The CDR3 DNA, read in part, is TGTGCCAGTAGCCACCCTACGGGACAGGGCCACGAG. Residues: CASSHPTGQGHE. The whole CDR3 protein is CASSHPTGQGHEQYF.

A remark on this clone: The CDR3 goes on 3 residues after the read ends, and that part is filled in from the germline J gene. This chain uses TRBV6-1 with TRBJ2-3; 8 nucleotides line up with TRBD2. The junction had 5 bases not matched to a gene; V was cut back by 3 bases and J by 0 bases. The CDR3 spans 16 residues. Germline assignment: CDR1 MNHNS and CDR2 SASEGT. CDR3 DNA, as far as it was read: TGTGCCAGCAGTGATCTACTAGCGGATAGCACAGATACG. Translating gives CASSDLLADSTDT. The whole CDR3 region reads CASSDLLADSTDTQYF.

In regard to this clone: Compared with germline, one end of the junction differs, possibly owing to a read error. Read data end 3 residues before the CDR3 end; the end is taken from the germline J gene. The same CDR3 arises from other DNA sequences in this sample as well. The chain employs TRBV19 and TRBJ2-1, with D unresolved. The germline CDR1 and CDR2 sequences are LNHDA and SQIVND (reference sequence). The CDR3 extends over 13 amino acids. The CDR3 is CARSITGNNEQFF. CDR3 DNA (partial): TGTGCCAGGAGTATCACGGGTAACAATGAG.

CDR3 sequence reads: CASRLGQGANIQYF. The CDR3 bases that were read are TGTGCCAGCAGACTGGGACAGGGGGCAAACATT. The chain employs TRBV7-9 and TRBJ2-4; 12 positions agree with TRBD1. The read is 3 residues too short to cover the CDR3 end, so that end is filled in from the germline J gene. Germline V gives CDR1 SEHNR, CDR2 FQNEAQ (reference sequence). V shed 6 bases and J 6 bases; nucleotides not matched to a gene: 3. CDR3 size: 14 residues.